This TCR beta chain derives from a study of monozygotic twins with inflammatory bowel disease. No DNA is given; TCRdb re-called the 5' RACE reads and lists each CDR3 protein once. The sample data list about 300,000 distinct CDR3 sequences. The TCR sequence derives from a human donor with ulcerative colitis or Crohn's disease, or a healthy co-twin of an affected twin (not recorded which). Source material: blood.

The CDR3 loop reads CSVRQSSRLEAFF. The V call is TRBV29-1, the J call TRBJ1-1. The CDR3 length is 13 residues. Germline values: CDR1 SQVTM, CDR2 ANQGSEA.